This is a list of T cell receptor beta chains from one sample in a study of control samples from healthy donors and cancer patients. Repertoires were generated with immunoSEQ multiplex PCR, while TCRdb's copy carries only in-frame clones and drops some. Here the sample spans approximately 150,000 clones, around 90% being singletons. The sequenced sample was blood. The receptors were gathered from a young man in good health. Each CDR3 is given without its conserved first and last residue. Each record gives: CDR3 protein, J gene, clone size, V gene. Rows may omit the clone size; those that give it use once, few, many or a size class.

cdr3_aa: ASSQEAGRYEQY
j_call: TRBJ2-7
clone_size: .
v_call: TRBV4-1

cdr3_aa: ASSHGTLSSYEQY
j_call: TRBJ2-7
clone_size: .
v_call: TRBV7-2

cdr3_aa: ATSGPNGDTQY
j_call: TRBJ2-3
clone_size: .
v_call: TRBV15

cdr3_aa: ASSITVATNEKLF
j_call: TRBJ1-4
clone_size: .
v_call: TRBV5-6

cdr3_aa: ASSARLAGVENIQY
j_call: TRBJ2-4
clone_size: once
v_call: TRBV11-2

cdr3_aa: ASSRHVAGANVLT
j_call: TRBJ2-6
clone_size: .
v_call: TRBV11-3

cdr3_aa: ASSLTGATNEKLF
j_call: TRBJ1-4
clone_size: .
v_call: TRBV6-6

cdr3_aa: ASSQFQLRLNTEAF
j_call: TRBJ1-1
clone_size: .
v_call: TRBV3-1/TRBV3-2

cdr3_aa: ASSLSPGGGNEQF
j_call: TRBJ2-1
clone_size: .
v_call: TRBV5-1

cdr3_aa: ASRKTGNTEAF
j_call: TRBJ1-1
clone_size: few
v_call: TRBV27

cdr3_aa: ASSRLNTEAF
j_call: TRBJ1-1
clone_size: .
v_call: TRBV6-5

cdr3_aa: ASRPGPPYEQY
j_call: TRBJ2-7
clone_size: few
v_call: TRBV2

cdr3_aa: ASSVGASSYEQY
j_call: TRBJ2-7
clone_size: .
v_call: TRBV9

cdr3_aa: ASSTDREDTQY
j_call: TRBJ2-3
clone_size: .
v_call: TRBV2

cdr3_aa: ASSLSLATSGRSGNEQF
j_call: TRBJ2-1
clone_size: .
v_call: TRBV7-8

cdr3_aa: ASIGAMNTEAF
j_call: TRBJ1-1
clone_size: .
v_call: TRBV13

cdr3_aa: ASSLPGLETTDTQY
j_call: TRBJ2-3
clone_size: once
v_call: TRBV5-1

cdr3_aa: ASSIWNSPLH
j_call: TRBJ1-6
clone_size: .
v_call: TRBV19

cdr3_aa: ASSFTGHSRVQPQH
j_call: TRBJ1-5
clone_size: .
v_call: TRBV19

cdr3_aa: ATSGQSNYNEQF
j_call: TRBJ2-1
clone_size: .
v_call: TRBV15

cdr3_aa: ASSFGLAGSYEQY
j_call: TRBJ2-7
clone_size: .
v_call: TRBV7-2

cdr3_aa: ASSFMAGGELF
j_call: TRBJ2-2
clone_size: .
v_call: TRBV7-2

cdr3_aa: ASSLRGSGSDTQY
j_call: TRBJ2-3
clone_size: .
v_call: TRBV5-1

cdr3_aa: ASSPPGVDTEAF
j_call: TRBJ1-1
clone_size: .
v_call: TRBV21-1

cdr3_aa: ASSRGLAGGGETQY
j_call: TRBJ2-5
clone_size: .
v_call: TRBV19

cdr3_aa: ASSPPVGGQVRANVLT
j_call: TRBJ2-6
clone_size: .
v_call: TRBV19

cdr3_aa: ATGGETNQPQH
j_call: TRBJ1-5
clone_size: .
v_call: TRBV24-1

cdr3_aa: ASSQGTGGNYGYT
j_call: TRBJ1-2
clone_size: .
v_call: TRBV3-1/TRBV3-2

cdr3_aa: ASSIEGGTDTQY
j_call: TRBJ2-3
clone_size: .
v_call: TRBV19

cdr3_aa: ASSQDPGRFDEQY
j_call: TRBJ2-7
clone_size: .
v_call: TRBV4-1

cdr3_aa: ASSLDRGDQPQH
j_call: TRBJ1-5
clone_size: .
v_call: TRBV7-9

cdr3_aa: SVEDILAGGNESYNEQF
j_call: TRBJ2-1
clone_size: .
v_call: TRBV29-1

cdr3_aa: ASSQASPIGEQY
j_call: TRBJ2-7
clone_size: .
v_call: TRBV3-1/TRBV3-2